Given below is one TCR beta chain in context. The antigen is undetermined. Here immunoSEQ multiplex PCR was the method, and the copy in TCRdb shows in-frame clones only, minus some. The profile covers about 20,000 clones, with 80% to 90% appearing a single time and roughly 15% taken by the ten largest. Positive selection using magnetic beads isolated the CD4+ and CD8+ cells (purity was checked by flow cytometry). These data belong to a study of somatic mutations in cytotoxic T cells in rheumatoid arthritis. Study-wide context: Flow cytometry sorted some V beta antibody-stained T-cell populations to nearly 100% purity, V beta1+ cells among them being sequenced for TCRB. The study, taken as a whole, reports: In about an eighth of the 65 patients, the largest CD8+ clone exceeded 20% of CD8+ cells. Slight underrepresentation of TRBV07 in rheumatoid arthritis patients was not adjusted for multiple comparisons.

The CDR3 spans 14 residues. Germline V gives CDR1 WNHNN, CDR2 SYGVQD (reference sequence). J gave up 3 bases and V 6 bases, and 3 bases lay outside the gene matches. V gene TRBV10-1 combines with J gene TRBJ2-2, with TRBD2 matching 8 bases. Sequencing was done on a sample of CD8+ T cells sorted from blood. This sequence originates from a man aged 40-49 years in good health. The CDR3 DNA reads TGCGCCAGCAGCCAACTAGCGGACACCGGGGAGCTGTTTTTT. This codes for CASSQLADTGELFF.